Below, 32 T cell receptor beta chains from the same sample are listed, as sequenced in a study of T-cell reconstitution after alpha-beta-depleted transplantation in children. Findings of the study overall: After one year, T-cell counts and TCRbeta diversity mostly came from new T cells.

As it was prepared, the TCRbeta library received unique molecular identifiers. TCRdb reprocessed the PCR reads with MiXCR, giving one entry per CDR3 protein. The data show fewer than 350,000 distinct CDR3 sequences, nearly 8% seen once. These receptors lack a known antigen. The sample consisted of peripheral blood, taken 360 days after TCRalphabeta/CD19-depleted stem cell transplant. These receptors were taken from a female patient aged 2 to 10 who had a stem cell transplant for Fanconi anemia, so the T cells may come from the graft donor.

This clonotype was found many times. V gene TRBV7-9 combines with J gene TRBJ1-3; TRBD1 aligns across 10 bases. This CDR3 has 16 residues. CDR1 SEHNR and CDR2 FQNEAQ come from the germline V gene (reference sequence). V gave up 5 bases and J gave up 1 base; unmatched junction bases: 5. CDR3 protein: CASSLPGQGSGNTIYF. The CDR3 coding sequence is TGTGCCAGCAGCCTCCCGGGACAGGGGTCTGGAAACACCATATATTTT.

This clonotype was recorded at least ten times. The rearrangement joins TRBV25-1 to TRBJ2-3, with a possible D match to TRBD2 (6 bases). V was shortened by 7 bases and J by 0 bases, with 11 bases between the two germline ends. This CDR3 has 14 residues. Germline V gives CDR1 MGHDK, CDR2 SYGVNS. The chain's CDR3 is CASTGRISTDTQYF. As DNA, the CDR3 is TGTGCCAGCACTGGGAGGATTAGCACAGATACGCAGTATTTT.

This clonotype occurred many times. The V call is TRBV6-1, the J call TRBJ2-5, with a weak D call TRBD1 (8 bases). Trimming shortened V by 8 bases and J by 5 bases, and 18 bases separated the two germline ends. CDR1 and CDR2 from the germline V gene are MNHNS and SASEGT. The CDR3 covers 14 residues. DNA of the CDR3: TGTGCCAGCTTTGGCTTACAGGGGGGGGAGACCCAGTACTTC. It is translated as CASFGLQGGETQYF.

This clonotype was seen repeatedly, ten times or more. J is TRBJ2-1 and V is TRBV7-9, with a possible D match to TRBD2 (6 bases). CDR1 is SEHNR and CDR2 is FQNEAQ in the germline V gene (reference sequence). The V end was cut by 3 bases, the J end by 8 bases, with 14 bases between. CDR3 size: 14 residues. The DNA for the CDR3 is TGTGCCAGCAGCTTGCGTGGGGAGGTCCATGAGCAGTTCTTC. Residues: CASSLRGEVHEQFF.

In its sample, this clonotype was seen many times. The V and J genes are TRBV6-5 and TRBJ2-7, with D perhaps matching TRBD1 or TRBD2 (5 bases each). This CDR3 comprises 12 residues. The V end lost 6 bases, the J end lost 7 bases, and 13 bases lay between the germline ends. Germline V CDR1 and CDR2: MNHEY, SVGAGI. The CDR3 here is CASRSIWGEQYV. The CDR3 nucleotides read TGTGCCAGCAGGAGCATTTGGGGGGAGCAGTACGTC.

Concerning this clonotype itself: At one of its ends the junction is not consistent with the germline gene, which may arise from a read error. The chain joins TRBV7-9 to TRBJ1-1; D might be TRBD1 (5 bases). This CDR3 spans 14 amino acids. In germline, CDR1 is SEHNR, CDR2 FQNEAQ (reference sequence). The CDR3: CASSLGTVNAEAFF. CDR3 DNA sequence: TGTGCCAGCAGCTTGGGGACTGTGAACGCTGAAGCTTTCTTT. The whole variable domain, remainder taken from reference TRBV7-9 and TRBJ1-1, is DTGVSQNPRHKITKRGQNVTFRCDPISEHNRLYWYRQTLGQGPEFLTYFQNEAQLEKSRLLSDRFSAERPKGSFSTLEIQRTEQGDSAMYLCASSLGTVNAEAFFGQGTRLTVV.

This clonotype was detected only a few times. This chain connects TRBV7-8 to TRBJ1-1; TRBD1 matches 9 bases. Germline V gene sequence: CDR1 SGHVS, CDR2 FQNEAQ. V was clipped by 1 base and J by 6 bases; unmatched bases: 15. The CDR3 totals 18 residues. The CDR3 reads CASSLVIITGTGRPEAFF. The CDR3 bases are TGTGCCAGCAGCTTAGTGATAATAACCGGGACAGGGCGACCTGAAGCTTTCTTT.

This clonotype has at least ten counts. The rearrangement uses TRBV2 and TRBJ2-7; D not resolved. CDR3 length equals 15 residues. The V and J ends lost 5 bases and 7 bases respectively, with 21 bases between them. Per the germline V gene, CDR1 is SNHLY and CDR2 is FYNNEI. The CDR3, as DNA: TGTGCCAGCAGTCCACATAGGTTAAACTCAAAGGAGCAGTACTTC. This gives the protein CASSPHRLNSKEQYF.

This clonotype was observed at least ten times. The rearrangement joins TRBV20-1 to TRBJ1-1; the match to TRBD1 covers 8 bases. The trim removed 1 base at V and 2 bases at J, leaving 12 bases unmatched. The CDR3 covers 17 residues. Germline V CDR1 and CDR2: DFQATT, SNEGSKA (reference sequence). The CDR3 DNA reads as TGCAGTGCTAGAGCCGGACAGGGAAGGCCGGCTAACACTGAAGCTTTCTTT. Translated, it gives CSARAGQGRPANTEAFF.

This clonotype was seen at least ten times. This chain connects TRBV5-6 to TRBJ1-2; no definite D call. CDR1 and CDR2 from the germline V gene are SGHDT and YYEEEE. Trimming left V 0 bases short and J 4 bases short, with 7 bases between. The CDR3 runs to 13 residues. The DNA for the CDR3 is TGTGCCAGCAGCTTGGACAGCCTCTATGGCTACACCTTC. It translates to CASSLDSLYGYTF.

This clonotype has ten or more counts. The chain recombines TRBV9 with TRBJ2-3, with 8 bases lining up with TRBD1. Germline CDR1 and CDR2: SGDLS and YYNGEE. J gave up 0 bases and V 8 bases, and 8 bases lay outside the gene matches. This CDR3 has 15 amino acids. For the CDR3, the DNA is TGTGCCAGTAAACAGGGGGGCAAAAGCACAGATACGCAGTATTTT. It specifies CASKQGGKSTDTQYF.

The chain employs TRBV28 and TRBJ2-6, with D perhaps matching TRBD1 or TRBD2 (5 bases each). Germline assignment: CDR1 MDHEN and CDR2 SYDVKM. The V end was cut by 8 bases, the J end by 2 bases, with 16 bases between. CDR3 size: 16 residues. The chain's CDR3 is CASLLGVLAGANVLTF. The CDR3 DNA is TGTGCCAGCTTACTAGGGGTTCTGGCTGGGGCCAACGTCCTGACTTTC.

Many counts were recorded for this clonotype. This chain links TRBV4-3 with TRBJ1-5, with a weak D call TRBD1 (5 bases). Trimming removed 4 bases from V and 3 bases from J, with 16 bases in between. This CDR3 is built from 16 residues. Germline values: CDR1 LGHNA, CDR2 YSLEER. In DNA, the CDR3 is TGCGCCAGCAGCCCTATCCTGGGGGGTCCCAATCAGCCCCAGCATTTT. Its translation: CASSPILGGPNQPQHF.

This clonotype has more than one count but fewer than ten. This rearrangement joins TRBV6-1 to TRBJ2-1; D might be TRBD1 (6 bases). CDR3 length equals 14 residues. The V end was cut by 6 bases, the J end by 8 bases, with 17 bases between. CDR1 MNHNS and CDR2 SASEGT come from the germline V gene. The CDR3 DNA sequence: TGTGCCAGCAGGCAGGGGTCTAGGTTCGATGAGCAGTTCTTC. Translation gives CASRQGSRFDEQFF.

This clonotype was observed many times. The rearrangement links TRBV29-1 to TRBJ1-1; 8 nucleotides line up with TRBD1. This CDR3 has 13 residues. Germline V gene data show CDR1 as SQVTM and CDR2 as ANQGSEA. Trimming removed 4 bases from V and 5 bases from J; junction bases left unmatched: 6. The CDR3 DNA reads TGCAGCGTTGCAGGGGGCGCGGAGACTGAAGCTTTCTTT. This sequence encodes CSVAGGAETEAFF.

The sample holds many counts of this clonotype. The chain employs TRBV6-5 and TRBJ2-1, with 9 positions matching TRBD1. Trimming removed 4 bases from V and 5 bases from J; junction bases left unmatched: 6. Germline CDR1 is MNHEY and CDR2 is SVGAGI. The CDR3 loop spans 15 amino acids. Written as DNA, the CDR3 is TGTGCCAGCAGTTCACGGGACAGGGACCACAATGAGCAGTTCTTC. It specifies CASSSRDRDHNEQFF.

CDR3 coding DNA: TGTGCCAGCAGCTTGGCCGGAAGAAGGTCTGTTCAGCCCCAGCATTTT. This sequence encodes CASSLAGRRSVQPQHF. This chain joins TRBV5-5 and TRBJ1-5; D not resolved. This CDR3 spans 16 amino acids. The germline V gene has CDR1 SGHKS and CDR2 YYEKEE (reference sequence). V shed 0 bases and J shed 6 bases, with 16 bases lying between them.

The J gene is TRBJ2-5, the V gene TRBV20-1, with D uncertain. The germline V gene has CDR1 DFQATT and CDR2 SNEGSKA (reference sequence). The CDR3 contains 14 residues. The V and J ends lost 0 bases and 4 bases respectively, with 12 bases between them. Written as DNA, the CDR3 is TGCAGTGCTAGAGACGAGGAGTTCCCAGAGACCCAGTACTTC. This encodes CSARDEEFPETQYF.

This clonotype was found many times. CDR3 sequence: CASSPTSGTYNEQFF. The CDR3 nucleotides read TGCGCCAGCAGCCCTACTAGCGGCACATACAATGAGCAGTTCTTC. The V and J genes are TRBV5-1 and TRBJ2-1; TRBD2 aligns across 8 bases. The CDR3 extends over 15 amino acids. V lost 4 bases and J lost 4; bases outside the gene matches: 7. Per the germline V gene, CDR1 is SGHRS and CDR2 is YFSETQ.

This clonotype was picked up many times. The rearrangement joins TRBV4-3 to TRBJ1-1, with 7 positions matching TRBD1. This CDR3 has 16 amino acids. CDR1 is LGHNA and CDR2 is YSLEER in the germline V gene. Germline trimming cut 0 bases from V and 1 base from J; bases unmatched to any gene: 5. This chain's CDR3 is CASSQDGGTENTEAFF. In nucleotides, the CDR3 is TGCGCCAGCAGCCAAGATGGAGGGACAGAGAACACTGAAGCTTTCTTT.

This clonotype was found many times. V gene TRBV5-1 combines with J gene TRBJ2-1, with no clear D. This CDR3 contains 11 residues. Trimming removed 5 bases at V and 10 bases at J, with 10 bases between. The germline V gene has CDR1 SGHRS and CDR2 YFSETQ. DNA for the CDR3: TGCGCCAGCAGTGGGGAATCGGAGCAGTTCTTC. Encoded protein: CASSGESEQFF.

This clonotype was detected only a few times. The genes are TRBV19 and TRBJ2-1, with TRBD2 as a possible D gene (6 bases). The CDR3 totals 16 residues. V was trimmed by 3 bases and J by 8 bases, leaving 20 bases between them. Germline CDR1 reads LNHDA; CDR2 reads SQIVND (reference sequence). DNA for the CDR3: TGTGCCAGTAGTATTATCGCGGGATTATTGCTCGATGAGCAGTTCTTC. Translating it yields CASSIIAGLLLDEQFF.

At least ten counts were recorded for this clonotype. The CDR3 DNA reads as TGCAGCGTTGAAGATACAGGACTAGCAACAGATACGCAGTATTTT. Its translation is CSVEDTGLATDTQYF. The V and J genes are TRBV29-1 and TRBJ2-3; TRBD2 matches at 8 bases. Losses at the gene ends were 0 bases for V and 3 bases for J; bases not matched to a gene: 5. The V gene's germline CDR1 is SQVTM and CDR2 ANQGSEA. This CDR3 contains 15 residues.

This clonotype was counted many times. The chain uses TRBV12-3 or TRBV12-4 and TRBJ1-2, with D unclear. The CDR3 has 12 amino acids. V was clipped by 3 bases and J by 8 bases, with 10 bases between them. The CDR3 sequence is CASSFVGRGYTF. The CDR3 bases are TGTGCCAGCAGTTTTGTGGGAAGGGGCTACACCTTC.

V is TRBV9 and J is TRBJ1-1; tentatively, D is TRBD1 (5 bases). Germline loops: CDR1 SGDLS, CDR2 YYNGEE. V was clipped by 7 bases and J by 2 bases, with 15 bases between them. The CDR3 is made up of 14 amino acids. Written as DNA, the CDR3 is TGTGCCAGCTCCCGAACGGGGCAAAACACTGAAGCTTTCTTT. It encodes CASSRTGQNTEAFF.

This clonotype showed up many times. The chain employs TRBV7-2 and TRBJ2-5; D call uncertain. Trimming stripped 1 base from V and 5 bases from J, with 11 bases between. Looked up from germline, CDR1 is SGHTA and CDR2 is FQGNSA. The length of the CDR3 is 14 residues. CDR3 amino acids: CASSLVGSRETQYF. As DNA, the CDR3 is TGTGCCAGCAGCTTAGTTGGTAGCAGGGAGACCCAGTACTTC.

This clonotype was picked up many times. For the CDR3, the DNA is TGTGCCAGCAGCTTATGGGGACAGGGGTTTCGGGAGACCCAGTACTTC. As protein: CASSLWGQGFRETQYF. This chain joins TRBV7-3 and TRBJ2-5; 10 bases match TRBD1. CDR1 SGHTA and CDR2 FQGTGA come from the germline V gene. Unmatched junction bases numbered 8, after V lost 2 bases and J lost 5 bases. The CDR3 is made up of 16 amino acids.

This clonotype has at least ten counts. CDR3 sequence: CASSLPGQGGTEAFF. Written as DNA, the CDR3 is TGTGCCAGCAGCTTACCCGGACAGGGCGGCACTGAAGCTTTCTTT. The gene calls are TRBV7-9 and TRBJ1-1, with TRBD1 matching over 8 bases. Looked up from germline, CDR1 is SEHNR and CDR2 is FQNEAQ (reference sequence). This CDR3 contains 15 residues. After removal of 2 bases from V and 4 bases from J, the junction contained 6 bases not matched to a gene. Full variable domain (remainder filled in from reference TRBV7-9 and TRBJ1-1): DTGVSQNPRHKITKRGQNVTFRCDPISEHNRLYWYRQTLGQGPEFLTYFQNEAQLEKSRLLSDRFSAERPKGSFSTLEIQRTEQGDSAMYLCASSLPGQGGTEAFFGQGTRLTVV.

Many counts were recorded for this clonotype. The chain couples TRBV5-1 to TRBJ2-3, with D tentatively TRBD1 or TRBD2 (5 bases each). Germline V gives CDR1 SGHRS, CDR2 YFSETQ. The CDR3 has 16 amino acids. Trimming removed 0 bases at V and 0 bases at J, with 11 bases between. CDR3 DNA sequence: TGCGCCAGCAGCTTGGCCGGGGCAGCTAGCACAGATACGCAGTATTTT. Amino acid sequence: CASSLAGAASTDTQYF.

This clonotype was observed many times. The CDR3 region is CASRHDRVRTEAFF. The CDR3 DNA is TGTGCCAGCAGACACGACAGGGTAAGAACTGAAGCTTTCTTT. The gene calls are TRBV12-3 or TRBV12-4 and TRBJ1-1, with 7 bases aligning to TRBD1. The CDR3 covers 14 residues. V shed 6 bases and J 5 bases; nucleotides not matched to a gene: 9.

This clonotype has more than one count but fewer than ten. The rearrangement joins TRBV6-1 to TRBJ1-2, with D perhaps matching TRBD1 (5 bases). The CDR3 spans 14 residues. Per the germline V gene, CDR1 is MNHNS and CDR2 is SASEGT. The V and J ends lost 6 bases and 3 bases respectively, with 14 bases between them. The CDR3 here is CASSGPGTDYGYTF. For the CDR3, the DNA is TGTGCCAGCAGCGGACCCGGGACGGACTATGGCTACACCTTC.

Ten or more counts support this clonotype. DNA of the CDR3: TGTGCCAGCAGTTTGTTACAGTTGAACACTGAAGCTTTCTTT. Its protein is CASSLLQLNTEAFF. This chain connects TRBV28 to TRBJ1-1; D call uncertain. Germline V gene data show CDR1 as MDHEN and CDR2 as SYDVKM. Trimming removed 3 bases at V and 0 bases at J, with 8 bases between. CDR3 length: 14 residues.